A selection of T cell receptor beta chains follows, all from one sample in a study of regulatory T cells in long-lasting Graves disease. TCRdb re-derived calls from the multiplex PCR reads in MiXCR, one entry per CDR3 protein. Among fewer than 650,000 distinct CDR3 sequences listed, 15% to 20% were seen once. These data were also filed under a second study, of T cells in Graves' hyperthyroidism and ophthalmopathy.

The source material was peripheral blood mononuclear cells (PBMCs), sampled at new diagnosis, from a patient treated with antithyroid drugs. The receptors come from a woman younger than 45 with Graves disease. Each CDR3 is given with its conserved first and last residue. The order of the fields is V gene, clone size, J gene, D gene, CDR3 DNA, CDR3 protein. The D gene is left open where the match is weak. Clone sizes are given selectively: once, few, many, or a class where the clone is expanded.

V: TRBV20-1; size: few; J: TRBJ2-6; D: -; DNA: TGCAGTGCTAGAGAGGACCCCTGGGGCGGGGCCTTATCTGGGGCCAACGTCCTGACTTTC; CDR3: CSAREDPWGGALSGANVLTF
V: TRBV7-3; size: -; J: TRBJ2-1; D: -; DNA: TGTGCCAGCAGCCCAGGGATTAGCGGAAAATTAGAGCAGTTCTTC; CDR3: CASSPGISGKLEQFF
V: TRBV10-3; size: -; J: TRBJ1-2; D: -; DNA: TGTGCCACGCAACTACGGGAGAGGGGGGGCTACACCTTC; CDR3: CATQLRERGGYTF
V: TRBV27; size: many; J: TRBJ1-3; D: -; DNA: TGTGCCAGCACAACAGGGATTGGAAACACCATATATTTT; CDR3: CASTTGIGNTIYF
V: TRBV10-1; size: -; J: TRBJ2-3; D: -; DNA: TGCGCCAGCAGCCGGACTGAAGATACGCAGTATTTT; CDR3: CASSRTEDTQYF
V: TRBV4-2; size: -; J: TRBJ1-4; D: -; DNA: TGTGCCAGCAGCCTGCAGGGTTCCCCTAATGAAAAACTGTTTTTT; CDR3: CASSLQGSPNEKLFF
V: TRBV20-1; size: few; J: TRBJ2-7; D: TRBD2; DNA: TGCAGTGCTAGGGGCGGGACTACCTACGAGCAGTACTTC; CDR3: CSARGGTTYEQYF
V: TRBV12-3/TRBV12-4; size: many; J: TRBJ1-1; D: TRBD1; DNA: TGTGCCAGCAACCTTGACAGGGTCACTGAAGCTTTCTTT; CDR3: CASNLDRVTEAFF
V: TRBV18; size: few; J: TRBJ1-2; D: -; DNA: TGTGCCAGCTCACCAACGGGGGCTCGAAACTATGGCTACACCTTC; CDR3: CASSPTGARNYGYTF
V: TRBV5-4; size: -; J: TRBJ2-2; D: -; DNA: TGTGCCAGCTGCATTAGCGACCCGAACACCGGGGAGCTGTTTTTT; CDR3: CASCISDPNTGELFF
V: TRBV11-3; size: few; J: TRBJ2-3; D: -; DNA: TGTGCCAGCAGCTGGGAGGAGAGGGATACGCAGTATTTT; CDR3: CASSWEERDTQYF
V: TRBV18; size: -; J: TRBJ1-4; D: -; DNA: TGTGCCAGCTCTACGTTAAGGGCCCCTGCAACTAATGAAAAACTGTTTTTT; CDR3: CASSTLRAPATNEKLFF
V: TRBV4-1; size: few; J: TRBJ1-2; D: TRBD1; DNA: TGCGCCAGCAGCCAAGCGGGACAGCGAGTCTATGGCTACACCTTC; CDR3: CASSQAGQRVYGYTF
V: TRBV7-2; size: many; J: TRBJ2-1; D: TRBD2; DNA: TGTGCCAGCAGCTTAGGATTAACTAGCGGGAGTGGTGAGCAGTTCTTC; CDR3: CASSLGLTSGSGEQFF
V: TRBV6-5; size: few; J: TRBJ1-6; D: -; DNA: TGTGCCAGCAGTTACTCGATGGGGGGGACGGATTCACCCCTCCACTTT; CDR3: CASSYSMGGTDSPLHF
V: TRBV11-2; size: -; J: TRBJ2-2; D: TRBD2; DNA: TGTGCCAGCAGCCTTAGCGGGAGCACCGGGGAGCTGTTTTTT; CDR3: CASSLSGSTGELFF
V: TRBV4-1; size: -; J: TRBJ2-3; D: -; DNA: TGTGCCAGCAGCCCCGGGGACTCCCGGGATACGCAGTATTTT; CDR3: CASSPGDSRDTQYF
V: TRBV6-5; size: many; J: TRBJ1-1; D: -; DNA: TGTGCCAGCAGTTACTCGGAGGGGCGGAACACTGAAGCTTTCTTT; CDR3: CASSYSEGRNTEAFF
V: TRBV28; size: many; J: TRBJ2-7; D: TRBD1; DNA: TGTGCCAGCAAACATCGACAGGGGAAGGAGCAGTACTTC; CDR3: CASKHRQGKEQYF
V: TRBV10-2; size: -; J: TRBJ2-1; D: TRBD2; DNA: TGCGCCAGCAGTTTGTGGACTAGCGGGATGGATGAGCAGTTCTTC; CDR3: CASSLWTSGMDEQFF
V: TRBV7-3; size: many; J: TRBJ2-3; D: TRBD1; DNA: TGTGCCAGCAGCCCCCCGGGACAGGGCTTAGATACGCAGTATTTT; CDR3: CASSPPGQGLDTQYF
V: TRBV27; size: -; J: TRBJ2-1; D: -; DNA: TGTGCCAGCCATTTCTACAATGAGCAGTTCTTC; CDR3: CASHFYNEQFF
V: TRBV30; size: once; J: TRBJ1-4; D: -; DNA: TGTGCCTGGAGTGTACCGGGTGCAACTAATGAAAAACTGTTTTTT; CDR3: CAWSVPGATNEKLFF
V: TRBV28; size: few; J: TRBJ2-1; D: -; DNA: TGTGCCAGCAGTTCTCGGGAAGAGCAGTTCTTC; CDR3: CASSSREEQFF
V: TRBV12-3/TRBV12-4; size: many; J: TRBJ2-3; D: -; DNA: TGTGCCAGCTCACCACGGACGACAGATACGCAGTATTTT; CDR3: CASSPRTTDTQYF
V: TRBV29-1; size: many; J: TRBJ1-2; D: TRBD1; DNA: TGCAGCGTTGAAGATTTGAGCAGGGGGCTTGGCTACACCTTC; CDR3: CSVEDLSRGLGYTF
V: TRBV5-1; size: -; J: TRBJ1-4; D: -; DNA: TGCGCCAGCAGCTTAATTTCAGGAGGGAATGAAAAACTGTTTTTT; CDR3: CASSLISGGNEKLFF
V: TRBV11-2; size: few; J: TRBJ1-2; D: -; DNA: TGTGCCAGCAGCCAAGATTCCGGGCAGTTAGATGGCTACACCTTC; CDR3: CASSQDSGQLDGYTF
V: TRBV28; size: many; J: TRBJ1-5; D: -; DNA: TGTGCCAGCATATCCGGGACTAAACTTTTCTATAGCAATCAGCCCCAGCATTTT; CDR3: CASISGTKLFYSNQPQHF
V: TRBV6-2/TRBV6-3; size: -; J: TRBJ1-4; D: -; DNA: TGTGCCAGCAGTGAGTTTGCAGGGGATGGTGAAAAACCGTTTTTT; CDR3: CASSEFAGDGEKPFF
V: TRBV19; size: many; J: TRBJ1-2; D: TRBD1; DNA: TGTGCCAGTAGAGGCGGGACAGAAGAAATATATGGCTACACCTTC; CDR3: CASRGGTEEIYGYTF
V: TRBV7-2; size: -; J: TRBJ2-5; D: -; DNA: TGTGCCAGCAGCTTACTCGTCTTGGGCGGGGCCCAAATGACCCAGTACTTC; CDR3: CASSLLVLGGAQMTQYF
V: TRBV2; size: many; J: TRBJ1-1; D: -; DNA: TGTGCCAGCAGTACAGGGTTTCCTGTGATGAACACTGAAGCTTTCTTT; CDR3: CASSTGFPVMNTEAFF
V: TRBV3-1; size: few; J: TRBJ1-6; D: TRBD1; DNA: TGTGCCAGCAGCCAAGAAGGCAGGGGGCGATTGTATTCACCCCTCCACTTT; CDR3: CASSQEGRGRLYSPLHF
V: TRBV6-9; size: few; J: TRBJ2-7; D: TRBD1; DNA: TGTGCCAGCAGTTCGACCGGGACAGGGAGGAACGAGCAGTACTTC; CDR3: CASSSTGTGRNEQYF
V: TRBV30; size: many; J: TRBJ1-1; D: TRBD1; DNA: TGTGCCTGGAGTCCCGGGACAGGGGTGGGGGCTTTCTTT; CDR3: CAWSPGTGVGAFF
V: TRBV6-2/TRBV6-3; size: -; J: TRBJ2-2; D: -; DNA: TGTGCCAGCAGTTCCCCGACTAGTGGGACCGGGGAGCTGTTTTTT; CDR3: CASSSPTSGTGELFF
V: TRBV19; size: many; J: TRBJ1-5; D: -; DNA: TGTGCCAGTAGCGGGATACAGGGAAATTGGGGTCAGCCCCAGCATTTT; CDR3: CASSGIQGNWGQPQHF
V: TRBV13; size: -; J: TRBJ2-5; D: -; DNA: TGTGCCAGCAGCTCAAACCGGGACTCAAAGACCCAGTACTTC; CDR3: CASSSNRDSKTQYF
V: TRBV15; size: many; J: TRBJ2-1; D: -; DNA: TGTGCCACCAGCAGAGATCCCACGCGGAATGAGCAGTTCTTC; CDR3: CATSRDPTRNEQFF
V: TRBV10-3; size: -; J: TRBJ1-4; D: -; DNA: TGTGCCATCAGTGAGTCGGTAGGGGAAAAACTGTTTTTT; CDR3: CAISESVGEKLFF
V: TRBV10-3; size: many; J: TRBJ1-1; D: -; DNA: TGTGCCATCAGTGAGTCGGGGAATTCGGTAGCTTTCTTT; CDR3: CAISESGNSVAFF
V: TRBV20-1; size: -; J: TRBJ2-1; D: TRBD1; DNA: TGCAGTGCTGCTCGCCGGACAGGGGGGAGGAATGAGCAGTTCTTC; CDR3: CSAARRTGGRNEQFF
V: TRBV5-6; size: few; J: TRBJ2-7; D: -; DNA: TGTGCCAGCAGAGCACTGGGAACCAACTACGAGCAGTACTTC; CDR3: CASRALGTNYEQYF
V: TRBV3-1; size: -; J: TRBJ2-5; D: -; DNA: TGTGCCAGCGGCCACAGGGTAGAGACCCAGTACTTC; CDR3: CASGHRVETQYF
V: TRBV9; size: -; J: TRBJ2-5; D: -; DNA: TGTGCCAGCAGCGAATTTGGGCAGGGTGTGAAGGAGACCCAGTACTTC; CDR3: CASSEFGQGVKETQYF
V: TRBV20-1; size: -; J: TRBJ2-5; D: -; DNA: TGCAGTGCTGGGATCCGAGAGACCCAGTACTTC; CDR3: CSAGIRETQYF
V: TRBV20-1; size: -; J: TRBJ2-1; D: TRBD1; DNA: TGCAGTGCTGACGGGACAGGGTCGGGACACAATGAGCAGTTCTTC; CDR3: CSADGTGSGHNEQFF
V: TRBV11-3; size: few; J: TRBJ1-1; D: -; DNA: TGTGCCAGCAGCCAATTCCTGAACACTGAAGCTTTCTTT; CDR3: CASSQFLNTEAFF
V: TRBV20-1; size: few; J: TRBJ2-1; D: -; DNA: TGCAGTGCTAGAGATGGCGGGAAGGTCTACAATGAGCAGTTCTTC; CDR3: CSARDGGKVYNEQFF
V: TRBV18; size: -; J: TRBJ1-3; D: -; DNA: TGTGCCAGCTCACCGGAGTTTGGAAACACCATATATTTT; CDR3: CASSPEFGNTIYF
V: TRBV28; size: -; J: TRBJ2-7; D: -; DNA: TGTGCCAGCCTGAAGGACGTCGCCTACGAGCAGTACTTC; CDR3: CASLKDVAYEQYF
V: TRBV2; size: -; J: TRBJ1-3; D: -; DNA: TGTGCCAGCAGAAGACCGAAAGGAAACACCATATATTTT; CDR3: CASRRPKGNTIYF
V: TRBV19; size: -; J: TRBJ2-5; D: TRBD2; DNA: TGTGCCAGTAGTCGTCGGACTAGCGGAGAAGAGACCCAGTACTTC; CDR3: CASSRRTSGEETQYF
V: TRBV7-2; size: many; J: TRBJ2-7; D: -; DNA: TGTGCCAGCAGCTTAGTCAACACCTACGAGCAGTACTTC; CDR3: CASSLVNTYEQYF